This T cell receptor (beta chain) was captured by sequencing in a study of identical twins. One entry per CDR3 protein results from TCRdb running MiXCR on the 5' RACE reads. This sample has 300,000 to 400,000 distinct CDR3 sequences, with 7% to 9.5% found just once. Healthy Caucasians provided all donations. This clonotype appeared a few times. Its matching antigen is unknown. The V gene end was trimmed by 5 bases and the J gene end by 2 bases; junction bases not matched to a gene: 10. CDR3 length equals 15 residues. The germline V gene encodes CDR1 DFQATT and CDR2 SNEGSKA (reference sequence). Points from the study as a whole: Insertion counts were lower in abundant cord blood beta clonotypes, a trend that memory repertoires did not show. The study found that models underestimated out-of-frame TCR alpha sharing in monozygotic twins.

V gene TRBV20-1 combines with J gene TRBJ2-3; 7 bases align to TRBD2. The source of this sequence is a woman aged 45-65 years in good health. Sequencing used naive T cells sorted from blood. The CDR3, as DNA: TGCAGTGCTCAAGACCGACTAGCATCCACAGATACGCAGTATTTT. Translation gives CSAQDRLASTDTQYF.